This TCR beta chain is drawn from a study of cytomegalovirus exposure and HLA in healthy donors. Study-wide findings and caveats: The productive fraction for most TCR beta V segments was about 87% or about 30% in an earlier analysis. The classifier reportedly diagnosed cytomegalovirus status with high sensitivity and specificity.

Trimming pared 2 bases from V and 5 bases from J, leaving 12 bases between. This CDR3 spans 14 amino acids. The germline V gene has CDR1 SGHTA and CDR2 FQGNSA. PCR amplification relied on 60 Vbeta primers (plus 13 Jbeta primers). Per the authors' pipeline: About 11 million shared chains were among the roughly 78 million unique TCR beta chains that a later analysis counted. Profiled with immunoSEQ multiplex PCR; TCRdb holds only in-frame clones, not every one. V, J and clone size are taken as reported in that table, and D and trimming were inferred from the DNA itself. The listing records 50,000 to 60,000 clones. As concerns this clone: What it recognizes is unknown.

The chain uses TRBV7-2 and TRBJ1-1; D may be TRBD1 (6 bases). Sample: PBMCs. This clonotype was sampled from a woman aged 50 to 60 in good health and CMV-seropositive. CDR3: CASSLQGLETEAFF. The CDR3 DNA reads as TGTGCCAGCAGCTTACAGGGGTTGGAAACTGAAGCTTTCTTT.